This T cell receptor (beta chain) was identified during a study of identical twins. TCRdb itself ran the 5' RACE reads through MiXCR, one entry per CDR3 protein. The data hold some 250,000 distinct CDR3 sequences, with about an eighth observed a single time. There are a few counts of this clonotype. The antigen is unknown. The CDR3 loop spans 15 amino acids. Germline CDR1 and CDR2: SGHNT and YENEEA. Trimming cost V 5 bases and J 2 bases; bases outside gene matches: 6. Overall study results and limits: Carriage of fewer insertions was seen in abundant cord blood beta clonotypes, whereas memory repertoires showed none. Conclusions were drawn cross-sectionally by statistical analysis, without following the same donors. Invariant populations such as MAIT and iNKT cells could partly muddle zero-insertion analyses.

The data also belong to a second study, concerning yellow fever vaccine responses in identical twins. From that study: Reportedly, the response of twins' T cells to the vaccine seemed partly convergent, partly personalized.

What was sequenced was memory (CD45RO+) T cells sorted from blood. V is TRBV11-3 and J is TRBJ2-3, with TRBD1 matching over 8 bases. This TCR was recovered from a woman younger than 30 in good health. The chain's CDR3 is CASSQGQGDTDTQYF. The CDR3 DNA reads TGTGCCAGCAGCCAAGGACAGGGCGACACAGATACGCAGTATTTT.